This record looks at one TCR beta chain sequence and its context. The data were obtained in a study of shared clonotypes between healthy human individuals. The CDR3 runs to 16 residues. The germline CDR1 and CDR2 sequences are ENHRY and SYGVKD. The V end was cut by 4 bases, the J end by 0 bases, with 14 bases between. TCRdb keeps only in-frame clones here, not all; method: immunoSEQ multiplex PCR. The data hold more than 2 million clones, with approximately 95% observed a single time. This clonotype was obtained from a man between 18 and 29 years old in good health. The V and J genes are TRBV10-3 and TRBJ2-3; D is possibly TRBD1 or TRBD2 (6 bases each). What was sequenced was naive CD4+ T cells sorted from blood. The subset is: CD45RA+ positively selected. The CDR3 loop is CAISVSRGLSTDTQYF. The CDR3 coding sequence is TGTGCCATCAGTGTTTCCCGGGGGCTGAGCACAGATACGCAGTATTTT.